The TCR beta chain described here comes from a study of CD4 T cells in relation to SARS-CoV-2 and coronaviruses. Study background: TCR beta CDR3s were sequenced after 10-day antigen culture of PBMCs.

Profiling relied on immunoSEQ multiplex PCR, and the TCRdb table lists in-frame clones only, not all of them. The data show under 25,000 clones, over 60% seen once. Of note for this clone: Its antigen is currently unknown.

CD4+ T cells from unexposed donors were obtained before the COVID-19 pandemic (2011-2018). CD4+ T cells were isolated from the cells after around 9 days of culture. V was cut by 0 bases and J by 7 bases, with 13 bases left in between. Germline V lookup: CDR1 SGHTS, CDR2 YDEGEE. The CDR3 contains 14 residues. The rearrangement joins TRBV5-8 to TRBJ1-1; weak D call: TRBD1 (5 bases). Material for sequencing was CD4+ T cells from PBMCs, cultured in vitro. The receptor's source is a human donor in good health. The CDR3 sequence: CASSLGQGGFEAFF. The CDR3 nucleotides are TGTGCCAGCAGCTTGGGCCAGGGCGGTTTTGAAGCTTTCTTT.